Listed below are T cell receptor beta chains from one sample, sequenced in a study of CD8 T cells in ankylosing spondylitis. Each CDR3 protein gets one entry after TCRdb re-called the 5' RACE reads with MiXCR. The sample gives hundreds of thousands of distinct CDR3 sequences, roughly 26% of which show up once; about 0.9% is in the top ten. Sequenced sample: blood, either unsorted or a sorted T cell fraction (not recorded which). These receptors came from a male donor with ankylosing spondylitis. Both conserved end residues are part of each CDR3. The D gene is left open where the match is weak. Rows give clone size only sometimes, using once, few, many, or a class for an expanded clone.

v_gene	j_gene	d_gene	len	abundance	CDR3nt	CDR3aa
TRBV9	TRBJ2-7	TRBD2	14	NA	TGTGCCAGCAGCGTTCTAGCGGAGACGTACGAGCAGTACTTC	CASSVLAETYEQYF
TRBV7-9	TRBJ1-3	NA	16	few	TGTGCCAGCAGCTTAGCGGGACAAACCTCTGGAAACACCATATATTTT	CASSLAGQTSGNTIYF
TRBV4-2	TRBJ2-3	NA	16	NA	TGTGCCAGCAGCCAAGAGGGGTACCAGGACACAGATACGCAGTATTTT	CASSQEGYQDTDTQYF
TRBV12-3/TRBV12-4	TRBJ2-1	NA	14	few	TGTGCCACCGCCCGCGGAGGTCCCACCAATGAGCAGTTCTTC	CATARGGPTNEQFF
TRBV6-1	TRBJ1-5	NA	15	NA	TGTGCCAGCAGTGAAATAGGGGTAGGCAATCAGCCCCAGCATTTT	CASSEIGVGNQPQHF
TRBV12-3/TRBV12-4	TRBJ2-5	NA	16	few	TGTGCCAGCAGTCCTGAAGCTCTTACAGGGCAAGAGACCCAGTACTTC	CASSPEALTGQETQYF
TRBV19	TRBJ1-5	NA	14	few	TGTGCCAGTAGTCAAACAGGGAACGGTCAGCCCCAGCATTTT	CASSQTGNGQPQHF
TRBV10-1	TRBJ2-3	TRBD1	14	NA	TGCGCCAGCAGTCCGCGGACAGGACCAGATACGCAGTATTTT	CASSPRTGPDTQYF
TRBV30	TRBJ1-1	NA	13	NA	TGTGCCTGGACCCCGACAGGGAACACTGAAGCTTTCTTT	CAWTPTGNTEAFF
TRBV6-1	TRBJ2-3	TRBD2	15	NA	TGTGCCAGCAGCCCCGGGAGCGGGAGGACAGATACGCAGTATTTT	CASSPGSGRTDTQYF
TRBV28	TRBJ2-1	TRBD2	15	few	TGTGCCAGCAGGCCGATGGGGGGGTCCTACAATGAGCAGTTCTTC	CASRPMGGSYNEQFF
TRBV19	TRBJ2-7	NA	15	NA	TGTGCCAGTAGTAAGTTTTCCCGGGGGAGTAACGAGCAGTACTTC	CASSKFSRGSNEQYF
TRBV10-1	TRBJ2-1	NA	15	NA	TGCGCCAGCAGTGATATGGGGGCGGCCTACAATGAGCAGTTCTTC	CASSDMGAAYNEQFF